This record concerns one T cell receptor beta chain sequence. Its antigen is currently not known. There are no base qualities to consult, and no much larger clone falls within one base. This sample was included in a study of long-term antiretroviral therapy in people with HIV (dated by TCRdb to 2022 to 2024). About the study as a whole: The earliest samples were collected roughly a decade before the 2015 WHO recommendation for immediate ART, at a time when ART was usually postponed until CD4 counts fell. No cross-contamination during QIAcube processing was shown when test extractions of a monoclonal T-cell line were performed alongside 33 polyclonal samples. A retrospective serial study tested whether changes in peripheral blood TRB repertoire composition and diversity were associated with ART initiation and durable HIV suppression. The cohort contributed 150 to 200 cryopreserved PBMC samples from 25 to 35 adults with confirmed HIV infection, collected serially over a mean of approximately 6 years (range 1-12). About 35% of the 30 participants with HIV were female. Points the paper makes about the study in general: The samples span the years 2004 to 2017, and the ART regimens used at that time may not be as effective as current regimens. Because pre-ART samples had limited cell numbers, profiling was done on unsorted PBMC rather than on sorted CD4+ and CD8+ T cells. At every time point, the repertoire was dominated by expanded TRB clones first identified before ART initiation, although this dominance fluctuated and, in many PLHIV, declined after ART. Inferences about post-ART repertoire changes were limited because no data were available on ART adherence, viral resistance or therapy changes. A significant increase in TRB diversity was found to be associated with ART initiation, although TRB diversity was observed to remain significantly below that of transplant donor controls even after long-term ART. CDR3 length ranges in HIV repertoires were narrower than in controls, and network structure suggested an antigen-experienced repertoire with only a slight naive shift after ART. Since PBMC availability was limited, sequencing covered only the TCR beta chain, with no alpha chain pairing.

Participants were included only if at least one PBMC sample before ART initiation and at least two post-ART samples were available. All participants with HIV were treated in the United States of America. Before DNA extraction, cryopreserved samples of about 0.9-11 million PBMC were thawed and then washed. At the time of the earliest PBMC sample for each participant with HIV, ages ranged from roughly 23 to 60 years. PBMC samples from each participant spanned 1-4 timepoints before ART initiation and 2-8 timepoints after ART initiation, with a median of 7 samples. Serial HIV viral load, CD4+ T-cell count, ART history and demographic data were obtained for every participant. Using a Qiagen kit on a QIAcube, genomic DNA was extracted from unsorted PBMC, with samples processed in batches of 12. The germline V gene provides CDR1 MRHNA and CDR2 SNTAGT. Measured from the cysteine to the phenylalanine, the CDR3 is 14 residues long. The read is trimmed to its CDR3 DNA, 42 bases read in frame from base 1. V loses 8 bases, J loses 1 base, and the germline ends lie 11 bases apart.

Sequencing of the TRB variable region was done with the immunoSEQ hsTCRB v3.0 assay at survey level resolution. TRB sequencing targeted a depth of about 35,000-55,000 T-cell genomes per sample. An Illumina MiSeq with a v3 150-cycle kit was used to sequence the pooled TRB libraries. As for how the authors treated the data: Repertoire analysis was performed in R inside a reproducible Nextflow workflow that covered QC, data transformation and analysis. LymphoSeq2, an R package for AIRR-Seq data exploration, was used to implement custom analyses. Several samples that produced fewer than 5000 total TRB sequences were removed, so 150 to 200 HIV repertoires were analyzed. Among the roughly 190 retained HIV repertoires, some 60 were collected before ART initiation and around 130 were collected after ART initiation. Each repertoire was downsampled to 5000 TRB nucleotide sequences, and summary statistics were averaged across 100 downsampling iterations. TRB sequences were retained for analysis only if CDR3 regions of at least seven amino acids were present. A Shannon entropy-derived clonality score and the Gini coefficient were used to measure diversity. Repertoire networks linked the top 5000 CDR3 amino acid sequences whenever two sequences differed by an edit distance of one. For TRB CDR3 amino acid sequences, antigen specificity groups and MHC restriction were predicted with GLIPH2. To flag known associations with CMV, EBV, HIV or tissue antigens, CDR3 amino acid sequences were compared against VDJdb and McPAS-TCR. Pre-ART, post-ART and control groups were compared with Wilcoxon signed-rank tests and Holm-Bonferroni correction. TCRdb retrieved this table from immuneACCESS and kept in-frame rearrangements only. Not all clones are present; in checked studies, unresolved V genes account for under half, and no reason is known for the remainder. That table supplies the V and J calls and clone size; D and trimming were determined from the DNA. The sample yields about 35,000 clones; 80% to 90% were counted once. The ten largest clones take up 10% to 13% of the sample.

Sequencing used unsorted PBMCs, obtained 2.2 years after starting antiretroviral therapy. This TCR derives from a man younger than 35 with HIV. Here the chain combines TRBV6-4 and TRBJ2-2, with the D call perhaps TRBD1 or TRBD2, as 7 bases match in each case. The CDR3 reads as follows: CASGGDRNTGELFF. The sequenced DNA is TGTGCCAGCGGGGGGGACAGGAACACCGGGGAGCTGTTTTTT.